The rows below give T cell receptor beta chains drawn from one sample of a study of T cells in Graves' hyperthyroidism and ophthalmopathy. TCRdb reprocessed the multiplex PCR reads via MiXCR and lists one record per CDR3 protein. The sample records about 320,000 distinct CDR3 sequences, 16% being singletons. The sequenced sample was blood. The receptor source for this set is a man in his thirties or forties with Graves' hyperthyroidism. The conserved cysteine and the conserved F or W are not part of the CDR3 here.

>TRBJ1-5|TRBV5-1
ASSGRTGGIRGARQPQH
>TRBJ2-3|TRBV6-4
ASSDGQGADTQY
>TRBJ1-3|TRBV6-1
ASDRDTVENTIY
>TRBJ2-2|TRBV6-1
ASSPPGQGTGELF
>TRBJ1-1|TRBV19
ASSFAGAGSEAF
>TRBJ2-7|TRBV12-3/TRBV12-4
ASSLDGITYEQY
>TRBJ2-2|TRBV7-7
ASSALIDQGGELF
>TRBJ2-1|TRBV20-1
SLTPDSHEQF
>TRBJ2-3|TRBV5-4
AFGRGGGGLSTDTQY
>TRBJ2-5|TRBV20-1
SASKTSGQETQY
>TRBJ2-1|TRBV28
ASMGVGSGEQF
>TRBJ2-1|TRBV24-1
ATTASDARGEQF
>TRBJ2-2|TRBV6-1
ASSWISSGRETNTGELF
>TRBJ2-7|TRBV10-3
AISPDSSYEQY
>TRBJ2-7|TRBV29-1
SVESVAGTYEQY
>TRBJ2-7|TRBV16
ASSLQGADEQY
>TRBJ2-5|TRBV25-1
ASSDFGKETQY
>TRBJ2-1|TRBV28
ASRTGGLNNEQF
>TRBJ1-5|TRBV6-5
ASSYSSRENQPQH
>TRBJ2-1|TRBV12-3/TRBV12-4
ASTLGGSYDEQF
>TRBJ2-7|TRBV5-1
ASSLVGGVYEQY
>TRBJ1-5|TRBV5-6
ASSSGWKDQPQH
>TRBJ2-2|TRBV7-3
ASSLNPAGTGELF
>TRBJ2-1|TRBV18
ASATSGRRNEQF